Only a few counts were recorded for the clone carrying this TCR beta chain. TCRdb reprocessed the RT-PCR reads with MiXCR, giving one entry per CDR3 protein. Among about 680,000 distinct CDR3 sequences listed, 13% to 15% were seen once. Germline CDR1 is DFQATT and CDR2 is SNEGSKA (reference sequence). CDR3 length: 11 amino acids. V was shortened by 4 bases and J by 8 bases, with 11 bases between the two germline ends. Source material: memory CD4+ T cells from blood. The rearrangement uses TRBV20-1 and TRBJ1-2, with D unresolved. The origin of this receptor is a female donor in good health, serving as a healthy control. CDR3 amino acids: CSATLSAGYTF. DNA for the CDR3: TGCAGTGCTACCCTAAGTGCCGGCTACACCTTC.